These T cell receptor beta chains were read from a single sample in a study of T-cell memory formation after mild COVID-19. TCRdb analysed the 5' RACE reads with MiXCR anew, one entry per CDR3 protein. The table records roughly 600,000 distinct CDR3 sequences, more than 15% of them present only once. Sequencing used PBMCs or a T cell subset sorted from them (not recorded which). These receptor sequences come from an adult woman who had mild COVID-19 (a few samples of this study predate the infection). Cell type and time point are not known. CDR3s include the opening cysteine and the closing phenylalanine or tryptophan. The D gene is left open where the match is weak. Clone size is not always given. Where it is, it says once, few, many or a class for expanded clones.

CDR3	DNA	V	J	D	size
CASSKNRQDTEAFF	TGTGCCAGCAGTAAAAATCGACAGGACACTGAAGCTTTCTTT	TRBV6-5	TRBJ1-1	-	-
CASSLQGALTDTQYF	TGTGCCAGCAGCTTACAGGGGGCCCTTACTGATACGCAGTATTTT	TRBV7-9	TRBJ2-3	TRBD1	-
CASSPGQGPDYEQYF	TGCGCCAGCAGCCCCGGACAGGGGCCCGACTACGAGCAGTACTTC	TRBV4-1	TRBJ2-7	TRBD1	many
CATSDFRPGSRNTEAFF	TGTGCCACCAGTGATTTCAGACCAGGGTCGAGGAACACTGAAGCTTTCTTT	TRBV24-1	TRBJ1-1	-	-
CASSHGTSLGMNTEAFF	TGTGCCAGCAGCCACGGGACCTCCCTGGGGATGAACACTGAAGCTTTCTTT	TRBV3-1	TRBJ1-1	-	-
CAWSTDRGNEQFF	TGTGCCTGGAGTACCGACAGGGGCAATGAGCAGTTCTTC	TRBV30	TRBJ2-1	TRBD1	few
CASGGQSNTEAFF	TGTGCTAGTGGGGGACAGTCGAACACTGAAGCTTTCTTT	TRBV12-5	TRBJ1-1	TRBD1	-
CASSSGLAASGTQYF	TGTGCCAGCAGCTCGGGACTAGCAGCTTCGGGGACCCAGTACTTC	TRBV7-9	TRBJ2-5	TRBD2	-
CASSFHRQGENTGELFF	TGTGCCAGCAGCTTTCACCGACAGGGCGAGAACACCGGGGAGCTGTTTTTT	TRBV7-6	TRBJ2-2	TRBD1	-
CASSPETGRSPLHF	TGTGCCAGCTCACCAGAAACGGGGCGATCACCCCTCCACTTT	TRBV18	TRBJ1-6	-	-
CASRHSAGFLQPQHF	TGTGCCAGTAGACACTCGGCAGGATTTCTCCAGCCCCAGCATTTT	TRBV19	TRBJ1-5	-	-
CASSLTGPQGRHYGYTF	TGTGCCAGCAGTTTGACGGGACCACAGGGGCGCCACTATGGCTACACCTTC	TRBV27	TRBJ1-2	TRBD1	few
CAISGDGNQPQHF	TGTGCCATCAGTGGGGACGGGAATCAGCCCCAGCATTTT	TRBV10-3	TRBJ1-5	-	-
CSASPDWEKLFF	TGCAGTGCTAGCCCCGACTGGGAAAAACTGTTTTTT	TRBV20-1	TRBJ1-4	-	-
CASSLSRRIGAQETQYF	TGTGCCAGCAGTTTAAGTAGGCGTATAGGGGCCCAAGAGACCCAGTACTTC	TRBV12-3/TRBV12-4	TRBJ2-5	-	few
CATSRVEMETIYNEQFF	TGTGCCACCAGCAGAGTGGAAATGGAAACGATATACAATGAGCAGTTCTTC	TRBV15	TRBJ2-1	-	few
CASSLPGQGQPSGANVLTF	TGCGCCAGCAGTCTTCCGGGACAGGGACAACCCTCTGGGGCCAACGTCCTGACTTTC	TRBV23-1	TRBJ2-6	TRBD1	few
CASSQEGVAGAQETQYF	TGCGCCAGCAGCCAAGAAGGTGTAGCGGGGGCTCAAGAGACCCAGTACTTC	TRBV4-1	TRBJ2-5	TRBD2	-
CASSISTSDIYEQYF	TGTGCCAGTAGTATCTCTACTAGCGACATTTACGAGCAGTACTTC	TRBV19	TRBJ2-7	TRBD2	many
CASTDQAVSPLHF	TGTGCCAGTACGGACCAGGCGGTTTCACCTCTCCACTTT	TRBV19	TRBJ1-6	-	once
CSVEDLIETQYF	TGCAGCGTTGAAGATCTAATAGAGACCCAGTACTTC	TRBV29-1	TRBJ2-5	-	few
CASSQDLGRFYEQYF	TGCGCCAGCAGCCAAGATCTCGGGAGGTTCTACGAGCAGTACTTC	TRBV4-3	TRBJ2-7	TRBD2	-
CASSFGVGYEQFF	TGTGCCAGCAGCTTCGGGGTGGGATATGAGCAGTTCTTC	TRBV7-3	TRBJ2-1	-	-
CASRRRDYLNYGYTF	TGTGCCAGCAGGAGGAGGGATTACCTTAACTATGGCTACACCTTC	TRBV25-1	TRBJ1-2	-	few
CSARDGGPPSRTDTQYF	TGCAGTGCTAGAGATGGGGGACCCCCATCCAGGACAGATACGCAGTATTTT	TRBV20-1	TRBJ2-3	-	-
CASSLADLSYNEQFF	TGTGCCAGCAGCTTGGCGGACCTCTCCTACAATGAGCAGTTCTTC	TRBV11-2	TRBJ2-1	-	-
CASSFGTDPNEQFF	TGTGCCAGCAGCTTCGGGACGGACCCCAATGAGCAGTTCTTC	TRBV7-9	TRBJ2-1	-	once
CASKADRGTDTQYF	TGCGCCAGCAAGGCGGACAGGGGGACAGATACGCAGTATTTT	TRBV5-1	TRBJ2-3	TRBD1	few
CASSLGGTDETQYF	TGTGCCAGCAGCTTAGGCGGGACAGATGAGACCCAGTACTTC	TRBV7-2	TRBJ2-5	-	few
CSARVGLGGWYEQFF	TGCAGTGCTAGAGTTGGTCTAGGGGGTTGGTATGAGCAGTTCTTC	TRBV20-1	TRBJ2-1	-	-
CATSRDQAGGPTGELFF	TGTGCCACCAGCAGAGATCAGGCGGGAGGGCCGACCGGGGAGCTGTTTTTT	TRBV15	TRBJ2-2	TRBD2	-
CASSETDYSYNEQFF	TGTGCCAGCAGTGAGACCGACTACTCCTACAATGAGCAGTTCTTC	TRBV2	TRBJ2-1	-	-
CSVETLGAYGYTF	TGCAGCGTTGAAACCCTGGGGGCCTATGGCTACACCTTC	TRBV29-1	TRBJ1-2	-	-
CASSYSPGNQPQHF	TGTGCCAGCAGTTACTCTCCTGGGAATCAGCCCCAGCATTTT	TRBV6-2/TRBV6-3	TRBJ1-5	-	-
CASSWGTGTQYF	TGTGCCAGCAGTTGGGGGACGGGGACCCAGTACTTC	TRBV27	TRBJ2-5	-	-
CASSQGDRRVDTQYF	TGTGCCAGCAGCCAAGGTGACAGGCGGGTAGATACGCAGTATTTT	TRBV4-2	TRBJ2-3	-	few
CASARGQNTEAFF	TGTGCCAGCGCTAGGGGACAGAACACTGAAGCTTTCTTT	TRBV5-4	TRBJ1-1	-	few
CASSLGTNTEAFF	TGTGCCAGCAGTTTGGGTACTAACACTGAAGCTTTCTTT	TRBV7-9	TRBJ1-1	-	many
CASSYHRGRRDGYTF	TGTGCCAGCAGTTACCACAGGGGGCGCCGGGATGGCTACACCTTC	TRBV6-2/TRBV6-3	TRBJ1-2	TRBD1	few
CSAQEAGVYNEQFF	TGCAGTGCTCAAGAAGCGGGAGTTTACAATGAGCAGTTCTTC	TRBV20-1	TRBJ2-1	TRBD2	few
CAWSDSGMNTGELFF	TGTGCCTGGAGTGACAGCGGGATGAACACCGGGGAGCTGTTTTTT	TRBV30	TRBJ2-2	TRBD2	few
CASSHSPREDSPLHF	TGCGCCAGCAGCCACTCCCCCAGGGAGGACTCACCCCTCCACTTT	TRBV4-3	TRBJ1-6	-	-
CASSLDFGRQETQYF	TGCGCCAGCAGCTTGGACTTTGGACGACAAGAGACCCAGTACTTC	TRBV5-1	TRBJ2-5	-	-
CASSWRTGGGEQFF	TGCGCCAGCAGCTGGCGGACAGGGGGCGGTGAGCAGTTCTTC	TRBV5-1	TRBJ2-1	TRBD1	few
CASSSLRDLAKNIQYF	TGTGCCAGCAGCTCCCTAAGAGACCTAGCCAAAAACATTCAGTACTTC	TRBV7-9	TRBJ2-4	-	-
CASSLRQGRDEQYF	TGTGCCAGCAGCCTCCGACAGGGTCGGGACGAGCAGTACTTC	TRBV7-9	TRBJ2-7	TRBD1	-
CSASDRRETQYF	TGCAGTGCTAGTGACAGGAGGGAGACCCAGTACTTC	TRBV20-1	TRBJ2-5	-	-
CASSVDPGPETQYF	TGTGCCAGCAGCGTAGACCCGGGACCAGAGACCCAGTACTTC	TRBV9	TRBJ2-5	-	-
CASSLEQYDTGELFF	TGTGCCAGCAGCTTAGAACAGTACGACACCGGGGAGCTGTTTTTT	TRBV7-6	TRBJ2-2	-	-
CASSPTGVSYEQYF	TGTGCCAGCAGCCCCACAGGGGTTAGCTACGAGCAGTACTTC	TRBV7-9	TRBJ2-7	TRBD1	many
CASRLTGTGVTEAFF	TGTGCCAGCAGACTGACCGGGACAGGGGTCACTGAAGCTTTCTTT	TRBV7-8	TRBJ1-1	TRBD1	-